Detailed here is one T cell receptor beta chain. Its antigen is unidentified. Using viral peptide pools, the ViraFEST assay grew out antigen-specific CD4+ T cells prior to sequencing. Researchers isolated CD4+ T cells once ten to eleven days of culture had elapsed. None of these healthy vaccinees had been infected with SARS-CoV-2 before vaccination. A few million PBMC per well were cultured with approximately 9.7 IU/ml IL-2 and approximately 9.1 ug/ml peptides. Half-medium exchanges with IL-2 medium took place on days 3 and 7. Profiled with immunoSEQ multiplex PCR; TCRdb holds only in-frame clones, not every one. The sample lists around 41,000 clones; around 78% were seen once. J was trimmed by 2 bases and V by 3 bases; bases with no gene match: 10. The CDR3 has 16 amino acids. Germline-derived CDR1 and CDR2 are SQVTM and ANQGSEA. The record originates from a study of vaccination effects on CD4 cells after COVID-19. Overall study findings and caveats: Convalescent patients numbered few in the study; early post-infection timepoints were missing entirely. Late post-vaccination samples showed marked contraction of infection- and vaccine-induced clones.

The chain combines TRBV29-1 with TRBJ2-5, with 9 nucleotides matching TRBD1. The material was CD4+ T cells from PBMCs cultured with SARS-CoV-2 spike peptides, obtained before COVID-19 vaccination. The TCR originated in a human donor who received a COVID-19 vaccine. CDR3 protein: CSVDSNRGRRQETQYF. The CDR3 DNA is TGCAGCGTTGACAGTAACAGGGGGCGGCGGCAAGAGACCCAGTACTTC. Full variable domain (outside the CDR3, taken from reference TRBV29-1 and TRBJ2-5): SAVISQKPSRDICQRGTSLTIQCQVDSQVTMMFWYRQQPGQSLTLIATANQGSEATYESGFVIDKFPISRPNLTFSTLTVSNMSPEDSSIYLCSVDSNRGRRQETQYFGPGTRLLVL.